The rows below give T cell receptor beta chains drawn from one sample of a study of T cell repertoires in cytomegalovirus infection. TCRdb passed the reads through MiXCR, listing each CDR3 protein once. The profile covers approximately 89,000 distinct CDR3 sequences, with roughly 25% appearing a single time and 50% taken by the ten largest. Their specific antigens are unknown. Specimen: CD8+ T cells from cultured PBMCs, collected from culture after CMV antigen stimulation. Every receptor here comes from a human donor in good health (CMV status not recorded). Some clones in this sample may be carry-over from other donors' samples. The CDR3 runs from the conserved cysteine through the conserved F or W. Each record gives: clone size, V gene, J gene, D gene, CDR3 DNA, CDR3 protein. A D gene is named only where the DNA matches it firmly. Only part of the rows carry a size: once, few, many, or a class if the clone is expanded.

abundance: -; v_gene: TRBV4-3; j_gene: TRBJ2-1; d_gene: TRBD2; CDR3nt: TGCGCCAGCAGTCCTCGCGGGGGAGGCTACAATGAGCAGTTCTTC; CDR3aa: CASSPRGGGYNEQFF
abundance: -; v_gene: TRBV9; j_gene: TRBJ2-7; d_gene: -; CDR3nt: TGTGCCAGCAGCGTAGCGGAGGGCTTTCCCTACGAGCAGTACTTC; CDR3aa: CASSVAEGFPYEQYF
abundance: many; v_gene: TRBV7-8; j_gene: TRBJ1-5; d_gene: -; CDR3nt: TGTGCCAGCAGCTTAGCCGACACTAGCAATCAGCCCCAGCATTTT; CDR3aa: CASSLADTSNQPQHF
abundance: few; v_gene: TRBV19; j_gene: TRBJ1-5; d_gene: -; CDR3nt: TGTGCCAGTAGTATGAACAGGGTGAGGCCCCAGCATTTT; CDR3aa: CASSMNRVRPQHF
abundance: -; v_gene: TRBV12-3/TRBV12-4; j_gene: TRBJ2-2; d_gene: TRBD2; CDR3nt: TGTGCCAGCAGACCTAGCGGGGGGGGTCACGGGGAGCTGTTTTTT; CDR3aa: CASRPSGGGHGELFF
abundance: few; v_gene: TRBV5-1; j_gene: TRBJ2-1; d_gene: -; CDR3nt: TGCGCCAGCAGCTTAGGGCTCCACCGCTATGAGCAGTTCTTC; CDR3aa: CASSLGLHRYEQFF
abundance: few; v_gene: TRBV29-1; j_gene: TRBJ2-1; d_gene: TRBD2; CDR3nt: TGCAGCGTTGAAGGGACTAGCGGGGGATCCTACAATGAGCAGTTCTTC; CDR3aa: CSVEGTSGGSYNEQFF
abundance: -; v_gene: TRBV11-2; j_gene: TRBJ2-5; d_gene: TRBD2; CDR3nt: TGTGCCAGCAGCAAATGGGGGGGGGATCAAGAGACCCAGTACTTC; CDR3aa: CASSKWGGDQETQYF
abundance: many; v_gene: TRBV4-3; j_gene: TRBJ1-1; d_gene: -; CDR3nt: TGCGCCAGCAGCCAAGCAAGGGGGGTTAGTGAAGCTTTCTTT; CDR3aa: CASSQARGVSEAFF
abundance: few; v_gene: TRBV6-6; j_gene: TRBJ2-3; d_gene: TRBD2; CDR3nt: TGTGCCAGCAAATGGCGGGAGAGGGATACGCAGTATTTT; CDR3aa: CASKWRERDTQYF
abundance: many; v_gene: TRBV7-2; j_gene: TRBJ1-1; d_gene: -; CDR3nt: TGTGCCAGCAGCTTAGGCGGGCAGGGCCCTGAAGCTTTCTTT; CDR3aa: CASSLGGQGPEAFF
abundance: -; v_gene: TRBV20-1; j_gene: TRBJ1-6; d_gene: -; CDR3nt: TGCAGTGCTAGGCGAGGCCCCGGTTCACCCCTCCACTTT; CDR3aa: CSARRGPGSPLHF
abundance: -; v_gene: TRBV27; j_gene: TRBJ2-3; d_gene: TRBD2; CDR3nt: TGTGCCAGCAGTTTCGGGGGGAGCCCTCGCACAGATACGCAGTATTTT; CDR3aa: CASSFGGSPRTDTQYF
abundance: few; v_gene: TRBV6-6; j_gene: TRBJ2-1; d_gene: TRBD2; CDR3nt: TGTGCCAGCAGTTACTATACGGGACTAGCGGAAAATGAGCAGTTCTTC; CDR3aa: CASSYYTGLAENEQFF
abundance: many; v_gene: TRBV11-3; j_gene: TRBJ2-2; d_gene: TRBD1; CDR3nt: TGTGCCAGCAGCTGGGCAGGGGGCACCGGGGAGCTGTTTTTT; CDR3aa: CASSWAGGTGELFF
abundance: -; v_gene: TRBV2; j_gene: TRBJ2-4; d_gene: -; CDR3nt: TGTGCCAGCAGTGAAGCGGGGCTAGCCAAAAACATTCAGTACTTC; CDR3aa: CASSEAGLAKNIQYF
abundance: -; v_gene: TRBV7-9; j_gene: TRBJ2-3; d_gene: TRBD2; CDR3nt: TGTGCCAGCAGCTTAGCTTCCGCGGGGGGGCCTACAGATACGCAGTATTTT; CDR3aa: CASSLASAGGPTDTQYF
abundance: -; v_gene: TRBV4-3; j_gene: TRBJ2-5; d_gene: TRBD1; CDR3nt: TGCGCCAGCAGCCAAGGTCTCCGGGACAGACCCTCCTATAAAGAGACCCAGTACTTC; CDR3aa: CASSQGLRDRPSYKETQYF